The next 22 T cell receptor beta chains were all read from a single sample in a study of CD8 T cells in ankylosing spondylitis. One entry per CDR3 protein results from TCRdb running MiXCR on the 5' RACE reads. The sample gives about 340,000 distinct CDR3 sequences, roughly 14% of which show up once; approximately 0.99% is in the top ten. Sequenced: blood, either unsorted or a sorted T cell fraction (not recorded which). The source is a male donor with ankylosing spondylitis or in good health (not recorded which).

The chain is built from TRBV11-2 and TRBJ2-1, with 12 bases aligning to TRBD2. This CDR3 comprises 15 residues. Germline values: CDR1 SGHAT, CDR2 FQNNGV. With 4 bases clipped from V and 7 bases from J, the junction kept 5 bases outside the gene matches. DNA of the CDR3: TGTGCCAGCAGCTCCGCGACTAGCGGGGGTAATGAGCAGTTCTTC. Translated: CASSSATSGGNEQFF.

This clonotype came up many times. This chain connects TRBV6-1 to TRBJ2-2; the D gene is possibly TRBD1 (6 bases). The CDR3 has 15 residues. V dropped 5 bases and J dropped 0 bases, with 10 bases sitting between them. Looked up from germline, CDR1 is MNHNS and CDR2 is SASEGT. CDR3 sequence (DNA): TGTGCCAGCAGTCCGGGACATTCGAACACCGGGGAGCTGTTTTTT. This translates into CASSPGHSNTGELFF.

This clonotype turned up a few times. The chain employs TRBV9 and TRBJ1-3, with unresolved D. The germline V gene has CDR1 SGDLS and CDR2 YYNGEE. The CDR3 runs 16 residues. Trimming shortened V by 0 bases and J by 2 bases, and 12 bases separated the two germline ends. In DNA, the CDR3 is TGTGCCAGCAGCGTAGAAGCAGCCTATACTGGAAACACCATATATTTT. Protein: CASSVEAAYTGNTIYF.

This clonotype has just a few counts. The chain is built from TRBV2 and TRBJ1-1; D call uncertain. The CDR3 sequence is 13 residues long. Trimming removed 7 bases from V and 0 bases from J, with 9 bases in between. Germline V gene data show CDR1 as SNHLY and CDR2 as FYNNEI. As DNA, the CDR3 is TGTGCCAGCATCTCCACAATGAACACTGAAGCTTTCTTT. Translated, it gives CASISTMNTEAFF. The full variable domain, completed using reference TRBV2 and TRBJ1-1, is EPEVTQTPSHQVTQMGQEVILRCVPISNHLYFYWYRQILGQKVEFLVSFYNNEISEKSEIFDDQFSVERPDGSNFTLKIRSTKLEDSAMYFCASISTMNTEAFFGQGTRLTVV.

The J gene is TRBJ1-2, the V gene TRBV20-1; D unclear. CDR1 is DFQATT and CDR2 is SNEGSKA in the germline V gene (reference sequence). V shed 3 bases and J shed 4 bases, with 9 bases lying between them. The CDR3 runs to 12 residues. CDR3: CSASTGFYGYTF. In DNA, the CDR3 is TGCAGTGCTAGTACCGGCTTCTATGGCTACACCTTC.

This clonotype was recorded at least ten times. The chain links TRBV12-3 or TRBV12-4 to TRBJ1-2; 10 positions agree with TRBD1. This CDR3 comprises 13 residues. V was clipped by 6 bases and J by 7 bases; unmatched bases: 5. CDR3 amino acids: CASSLDRGVGYTF. The CDR3 DNA follows: TGTGCCAGCAGCTTGGACAGGGGGGTTGGCTACACCTTC.

The J gene is TRBJ2-4, the V gene TRBV12-3 or TRBV12-4; 10 bases align to TRBD2. Trimming at V came to 0 bases and at J to 1 base, leaving 3 bases not matched to a gene. This CDR3 contains 17 residues. CDR3 in DNA: TGTGCCAGCAGTTTAGCTAGCGGGGGGAGGGCCAAAAACATTCAGTACTTC. Amino acids: CASSLASGGRAKNIQYF.

This clonotype was recorded many times. The chain employs TRBV5-1 and TRBJ1-1, with D tentatively TRBD1 (5 bases). The ends were cut back, 7 bases at V and 0 bases at J, with 13 bases in the middle. This CDR3 is 14 amino acids long. Germline V gives CDR1 SGHRS, CDR2 YFSETQ. The CDR3 DNA reads TGCGCCAGCCAGGTATGGGGCCTGAACACTGAAGCTTTCTTT. This codes for CASQVWGLNTEAFF.

CDR3 region: CASSPLGRVNTEAFF. The CDR3 region has the DNA TGTGCCAGCAGCCCTTTAGGACGGGTGAACACTGAAGCTTTCTTT. This rearrangement joins TRBV4-2 to TRBJ1-1; the D is unclear. The CDR3 covers 15 residues. With 4 bases removed from V and 0 bases from J, the gap between germline ends came to 12 bases. The germline gives CDR1 LGHNA, CDR2 YNFKEQ.

This clonotype was found a few times. The rearrangement joins TRBV4-1 to TRBJ2-5, with D perhaps TRBD2 (5 bases). V lost 4 bases to trimming and J lost 5 bases, with 14 bases between them. Germline V gives CDR1 MGHRA, CDR2 YSYEKL. The CDR3 extends over 14 amino acids. The CDR3 is CASSRINRGETQYF. CDR3 bases: TGCGCCAGCAGCCGAATCAATCGAGGGGAGACCCAGTACTTC.

This chain links TRBV5-1 with TRBJ2-7; 7 nucleotides match TRBD2. The ends lost 3 bases at V and 5 bases at J; junction bases unmatched: 14. The V gene's germline CDR1 is SGHRS and CDR2 YFSETQ. The CDR3 extends over 16 amino acids. The CDR3 coding sequence is TGCGCCAGCAGCTCGACGAGGGGCGGGAGTGTCGACGAGCAGTACTTC. This translates into CASSSTRGGSVDEQYF.

This chain links TRBV12-3 or TRBV12-4 with TRBJ2-1, with D uncertain. V lost 8 bases to trimming and J lost 0 bases, with 11 bases between them. This CDR3 spans 14 amino acids. CDR3 nucleotide sequence: TGTGCCAGCCACTCGCTAAGCTCCTACAATGAGCAGTTCTTC. Its protein is CASHSLSSYNEQFF.

This clonotype has just a few counts. This chain's CDR3 is CSARDARDHGYTF. In DNA, the CDR3 is TGCAGTGCTAGAGATGCCAGGGACCATGGCTACACCTTC. The chain combines TRBV20-1 with TRBJ1-2, with D tentatively TRBD1 (5 bases). V was trimmed by 0 bases and J by 6 bases, leaving 11 bases between them. The CDR3 length is 13 residues. Germline CDR1 is DFQATT and CDR2 is SNEGSKA (reference sequence).

This clonotype occurred a few times. The rearrangement joins TRBV11-2 to TRBJ1-6; D is unresolved. V shed 6 bases and J shed 5 bases, with 14 bases lying between them. The CDR3 is made up of 15 amino acids. CDR1 and CDR2 (germline): SGHAT, FQNNGV. The CDR3 spells CASSDLRAHNSPLHF. The CDR3 coding sequence is TGTGCCAGCAGTGACCTCCGGGCCCATAATTCACCCCTCCACTTT.

The gene calls are TRBV6-6 and TRBJ2-4; 7 bases are a match to TRBD2. The CDR3 loop spans 13 amino acids. In germline, CDR1 is MNHNY, CDR2 SVGAGI (reference sequence). V shed 7 bases and J 7 bases; nucleotides not matched to a gene: 7. CDR3 sequence: CASTPPGGNIQYF. The CDR3 DNA reads TGTGCCAGCACCCCCCCCGGGGGGAACATTCAGTACTTC.

This clonotype was counted a few times. The V and J genes are TRBV6-5 and TRBJ2-1, with 7 bases matching TRBD1. Trimming at V came to 0 bases and at J to 9 bases, leaving 8 bases not matched to a gene. CDR3 length: 15 residues. From germline, CDR1 is MNHEY and CDR2 SVGAGI. The DNA for the CDR3 is TGTGCCAGCAGTTACTCAACACAGGGGAACGGTGAGCAGTTCTTC. Translation: CASSYSTQGNGEQFF.

This sequence joins TRBV11-2 and TRBJ1-4; a weak D match, TRBD1 (5 bases). The CDR3 is made up of 16 amino acids. Germline lookup yields CDR1 SGHAT and CDR2 FQNNGV. V lost 5 bases to trimming and J lost 6 bases, with 19 bases between them. The DNA of the CDR3 is TGTGCCAGCAGCCCCCCCTCAGGGTTGGGGGATGAAAAACTGTTTTTT. Translating gives CASSPPSGLGDEKLFF.

The table lists this clonotype with a few counts. CDR3 residues: CASSEYEGSAVPGGYGYTF. The CDR3 coding sequence is TGTGCCAGCAGTGAATATGAGGGATCGGCGGTCCCTGGGGGCTATGGCTACACCTTC. This chain uses TRBV25-1 with TRBJ1-2; TRBD1 might be the D (5 bases). Germline V gene sequence: CDR1 MGHDK, CDR2 SYGVNS. The CDR3 has 19 amino acids. The V end was cut by 0 bases, the J end by 4 bases, with 24 bases between.

The table lists this clonotype with a few counts. The rearrangement uses TRBV11-1 and TRBJ2-1; 10 bases are a match to TRBD2. The CDR3 has 20 amino acids. After removal of 5 bases from V and 3 bases from J, the junction contained 19 bases not matched to a gene. The V gene's germline CDR1 is SGHAT and CDR2 FQDESV (reference sequence). For the CDR3, the DNA is TGTGCCAGCAGCCGGTTAGTACTAGCGGGATGGATGGGAGGCTACAATGAGCAGTTCTTC. This encodes CASSRLVLAGWMGGYNEQFF.

This clonotype was counted many times. The chain combines TRBV7-8 with TRBJ2-3; no clear D. The CDR3 sequence is 14 residues long. Between the trimmed V and J ends, which lost 0 bases and 2 bases, there was a span of 6 bases. Germline V CDR1 and CDR2: SGHVS, FQNEAQ. Here the CDR3 DNA reads TGTGCCAGCAGCTTAGCTTCAAACACAGATACGCAGTATTTT. Its protein is CASSLASNTDTQYF.

This clonotype has only a few counts. The chain carries TRBV29-1 and TRBJ2-7; D is possibly TRBD2 (6 bases). Germline V CDR1 and CDR2: SQVTM, ANQGSEA. This CDR3 region has 13 residues. Trimming pared 6 bases from V and 2 bases from J, leaving 14 bases between. CDR3 in amino acids: CSVGGIGPYEQYF. Here the CDR3 DNA reads TGCAGCGTGGGGGGTATAGGACCCTACGAGCAGTACTTC.

In its sample, this clonotype was seen a few times. This chain joins TRBV30 and TRBJ1-2, with D uncertain. Trimming took 1 base from V and 4 from J, leaving 7 bases between them. The CDR3 is 12 residues long. CDR1 is GTSNPN, CDR2 SVGIG, per germline (reference sequence). The CDR3 here is CAWSGGSYGYTF. CDR3 bases: TGTGCCTGGAGTGGGGGAAGCTATGGCTACACCTTC.